The 18 T cell receptor beta chains listed next were all sequenced from one sample in a study of early stage breast cancer tumors. Profiled with immunoSEQ multiplex PCR; TCRdb holds only in-frame clones, not every one. The sample holds some 72,000 clones, approximately 80% seen once. Source material: blood. Receptors originate from a person between 55 and 70 years old with breast cancer.

In DNA, the CDR3 is TGTGCCAGCTCACTCTCAGGGACTAATGAAAAACTGTTTTTT. Its translation: CASSLSGTNEKLFF. The gene calls are TRBV18 and TRBJ1-4; the D gene is possibly TRBD1 (5 bases). V was pared by 4 bases and J by 2 bases, with 8 bases between. This CDR3 has 14 residues. Germline lookup yields CDR1 KGHSH and CDR2 LQKENI.

This chain connects TRBV14 to TRBJ2-1; 8 positions match TRBD2. With V trimmed by 3 bases and J by 7 bases, 8 bases remained unmatched. Germline V gene data show CDR1 as SGHDN and CDR2 as FVKESK. This CDR3 region has 15 residues. The CDR3 bases are TGTGCCAGCAGCCACATTAGAAGCGGGAGTAATGAGCAGTTCTTC. Translation gives CASSHIRSGSNEQFF.

This chain uses TRBV19 with TRBJ2-1; 10 bases align to TRBD2. There are 15 residues in the CDR3. The ends lost 4 bases at V and 5 bases at J; junction bases unmatched: 5. The germline CDR1 and CDR2 sequences are LNHDA and SQIVND (reference sequence). This CDR3 reads CASSTPGLANNEQFF. The CDR3 DNA reads as TGTGCCAGTAGTACACCGGGACTAGCGAACAATGAGCAGTTCTTC.

V usage is TRBV6-1 and J usage is TRBJ1-4; D uncertain. The CDR3 consists of 14 residues. Deletions cut 3 bases from V and 10 bases from J, with 15 bases between. Germline V gene lookup returns CDR1 MNHNS and CDR2 SASEGT. The CDR3 DNA follows: TGTGCCAGCAGTGATTCTGGAGACTTTAGAAAACTGTTTTTT. Translation: CASSDSGDFRKLFF.

CDR3 region: CASGPSGRGIPTPYNEQFF. As DNA, the CDR3 is TGTGCTAGTGGGCCTAGCGGGAGGGGCATACCGACCCCCTACAATGAGCAGTTCTTC. This chain uses TRBV12-5 with TRBJ2-1, with 12 positions matching TRBD2. This CDR3 has 19 residues. Germline loops: CDR1 LGHNT, CDR2 FRNRAP. V shed 6 bases, J shed 2 bases, and the junction held 14 bases outside the gene matches.

The chain employs TRBV6-6 and TRBJ1-1; D is perhaps TRBD1 (6 bases). V lost 6 bases to trimming and J lost 1 base, with 9 bases between them. Germline V gives CDR1 MNHNY, CDR2 SVGAGI (reference sequence). This CDR3 comprises 13 residues. CDR3 loop: CASSAGQNTEAFF. CDR3 DNA sequence: TGTGCCAGCAGCGCGGGACAGAACACTGAAGCTTTCTTT.

The V and J genes are TRBV30 and TRBJ2-1; 12 bases align to TRBD2. V was pared by 2 bases and J by 6 bases, with 8 bases of the junction left unmatched. The CDR3 extends over 16 amino acids. Germline V lookup: CDR1 GTSNPN, CDR2 SVGIG (reference sequence). CDR3 protein: CAWSLTSSGGGNEQFF. The CDR3 DNA is TGTGCCTGGAGTCTAACCTCTAGCGGGGGGGGCAATGAGCAGTTCTTC.

The rearrangement uses TRBV13 and TRBJ2-2; D not certain. V was cut by 5 bases and J by 4 bases, with 8 bases left in between. Per germline, CDR1 PRHDT and CDR2 FYEKMQ (reference sequence). The CDR3 loop spans 13 amino acids. The CDR3 sequence: CASSQTPTGELFF. CDR3 nucleotide sequence: TGTGCCAGCAGCCAGACGCCCACCGGGGAGCTGTTTTTT.

Of note for this clone: An end of the junction differs from the germline gene, which may be a read error. The V and J genes are TRBV29-1 and TRBJ2-5, with D possibly matching TRBD1 (6 bases). The CDR3 runs 15 residues. Per germline, CDR1 SQVTM and CDR2 ANQGSEA. Here the CDR3 DNA reads TGCAGCGTTGAAACCGGGGCAGGGGATCAAGGGACCCAGTACTTC. It encodes CSVETGAGDQGTQYF.

This chain joins TRBV11-2 and TRBJ1-1; maybe TRBD1 (5 bases). V was clipped by 5 bases and J by 3 bases, with 10 bases between them. From germline, CDR1 is SGHAT and CDR2 FQNNGV. This CDR3 spans 13 amino acids. The DNA for the CDR3 is TGTGCCAGCAGCACCGCAGGGTACACTGAAGCTTTCTTT. This gives the protein CASSTAGYTEAFF.

Notes on this clone: Other DNA sequences within the sample encode an identical CDR3. The genes are TRBV7-3 and TRBJ2-2, with D uncertain. V was shortened by 3 bases and J by 5 bases, with 4 bases between the two germline ends. Germline loops: CDR1 SGHTA, CDR2 FQGTGA. The CDR3 is made up of 12 amino acids. Here the CDR3 reads CASSLTTGELFF. CDR3 nucleotide sequence: TGTGCCAGCAGCTTGACAACCGGGGAGCTGTTTTTT.

J is TRBJ2-2 and V is TRBV30; either TRBD1 or TRBD2 may fit D (6 bases each). The CDR3 runs 16 residues. V gave up 4 bases and J gave up 4 bases, with 19 bases separating them. Germline assignment: CDR1 GTSNPN and CDR2 SVGIG (reference sequence). CDR3 in DNA: TGTGCCTGGATCCCTCCGGGGGCTAGCGCCACCGGGGAGCTGTTTTTT. Translation gives CAWIPPGASATGELFF.

The chain has TRBV5-1 and TRBJ2-3, with TRBD2 as a possible D gene (5 bases). Trimming pared 0 bases from V and 6 bases from J, leaving 14 bases between. Germline V lookup: CDR1 SGHRS, CDR2 YFSETQ. The CDR3 consists of 15 residues. In nucleotides, the CDR3 is TGCGCCAGCAGCTTGGACGACGGCCGCGGGGATACGCAGTATTTT. Its protein product is CASSLDDGRGDTQYF.

The rearrangement joins TRBV19 to TRBJ1-6, with D unresolved. Trimming stripped 6 bases from V and 9 bases from J, with 18 bases between. CDR3 length: 15 residues. Germline V lookup: CDR1 LNHDA, CDR2 SQIVND (reference sequence). DNA of the CDR3: TGTGCCAGTAGCCGTAGTCAAACCGGAGGTTCACCCCTCCACTTT. This translates into CASSRSQTGGSPLHF.

The V gene is TRBV7-8, the J gene TRBJ1-5; no clear D gene. Trimming removed 7 bases from V and 5 bases from J, with 24 bases in between. This CDR3 has 17 residues. Germline lookup yields CDR1 SGHVS and CDR2 FQNEAQ. The CDR3 DNA sequence: TGTGCCAGCAAGGTTGGACGGTCCCTTGATGGGGATCAGCCCCAGCATTTT. It specifies CASKVGRSLDGDQPQHF.

V gene TRBV10-3 combines with J gene TRBJ2-6, with TRBD2 matching over 7 bases. V lost 5 bases, J lost 5 bases, and 9 bases stayed unmatched. CDR1 ENHRY and CDR2 SYGVKD come from the germline V gene. CDR3 length equals 16 residues. The CDR3 sequence: CAISINREGRANVLTF. For the CDR3, the DNA is TGTGCCATCAGTATAAATAGGGAGGGGCGGGCCAACGTCCTGACTTTC.

This chain joins TRBV15 and TRBJ1-5; 10 bases match TRBD1. The CDR3 loop spans 15 amino acids. V shed 6 bases, J shed 2 bases, and the junction held 4 bases outside the gene matches. In germline, CDR1 is LNHNV, CDR2 YYDKDF (reference sequence). CDR3 bases: TGTGCCACCAGGAGCGGGACAGGGGGCAATCAGCCCCAGCATTTT. Translation gives CATRSGTGGNQPQHF.

A few counts support this clone. The chain couples TRBV5-4 to TRBJ1-3; D unclear. Germline CDR1 and CDR2: SGHNT and YYREEE (reference sequence). Trimming cost V 4 bases and J 8 bases, with 7 bases left between them. This CDR3 contains 11 residues. The CDR3 DNA reads as TGTGCCAGCAGCGGAAAAGACACCATATATTTT. It encodes CASSGKDTIYF.